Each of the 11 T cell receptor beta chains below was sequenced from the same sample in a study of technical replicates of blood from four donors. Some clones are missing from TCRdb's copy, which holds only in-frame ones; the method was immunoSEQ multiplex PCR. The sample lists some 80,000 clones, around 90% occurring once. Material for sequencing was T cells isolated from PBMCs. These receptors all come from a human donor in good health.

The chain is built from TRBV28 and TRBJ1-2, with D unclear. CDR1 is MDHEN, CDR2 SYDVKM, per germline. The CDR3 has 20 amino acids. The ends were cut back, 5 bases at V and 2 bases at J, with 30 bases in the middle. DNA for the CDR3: TGTGCCAGCAGTAACGCTGGTGCGGCGGGCAGACCAGAACGAAACTATGGCTACACCTTC. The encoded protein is CASSNAGAAGRPERNYGYTF.

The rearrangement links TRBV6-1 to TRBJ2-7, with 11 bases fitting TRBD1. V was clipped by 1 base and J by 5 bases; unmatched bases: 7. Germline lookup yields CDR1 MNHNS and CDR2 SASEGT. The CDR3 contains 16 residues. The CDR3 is CASSEGGTGGIHEQYF. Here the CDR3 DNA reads TGTGCCAGCAGTGAAGGGGGGACAGGGGGAATACACGAGCAGTACTTC.

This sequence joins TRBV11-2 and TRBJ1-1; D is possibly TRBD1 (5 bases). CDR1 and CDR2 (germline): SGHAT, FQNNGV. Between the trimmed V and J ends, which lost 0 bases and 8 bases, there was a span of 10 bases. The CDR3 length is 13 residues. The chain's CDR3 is CASSLDQGDEAFF. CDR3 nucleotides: TGTGCCAGCAGCTTAGATCAGGGCGACGAAGCTTTCTTT.

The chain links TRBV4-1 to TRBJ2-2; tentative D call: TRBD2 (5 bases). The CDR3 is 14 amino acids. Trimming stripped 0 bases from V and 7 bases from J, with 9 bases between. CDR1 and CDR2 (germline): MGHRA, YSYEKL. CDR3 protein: CASSQDRGNGELFF. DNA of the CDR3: TGCGCCAGCAGCCAAGATCGGGGTAACGGGGAGCTGTTTTTT.

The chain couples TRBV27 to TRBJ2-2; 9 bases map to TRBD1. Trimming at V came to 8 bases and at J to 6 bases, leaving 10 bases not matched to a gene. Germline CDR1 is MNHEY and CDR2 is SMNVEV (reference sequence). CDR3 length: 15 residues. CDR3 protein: CASGSGTGNAGELFF. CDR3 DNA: TGTGCCAGCGGATCCGGGACAGGGAATGCCGGGGAGCTGTTTTTT.

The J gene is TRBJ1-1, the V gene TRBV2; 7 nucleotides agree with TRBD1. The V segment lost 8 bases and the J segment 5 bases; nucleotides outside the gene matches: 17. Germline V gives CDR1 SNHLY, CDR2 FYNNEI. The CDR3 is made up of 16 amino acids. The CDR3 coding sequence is TGTGCCAGCGACCCCTTTAGCCTGAAGGGGGCAACTGAAGCTTTCTTT. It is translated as CASDPFSLKGATEAFF. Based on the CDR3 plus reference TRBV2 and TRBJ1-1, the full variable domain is EPEVTQTPSHQVTQMGQEVILRCVPISNHLYFYWYRQILGQKVEFLVSFYNNEISEKSEIFDDQFSVERPDGSNFTLKIRSTKLEDSAMYFCASDPFSLKGATEAFFGQGTRLTVV.

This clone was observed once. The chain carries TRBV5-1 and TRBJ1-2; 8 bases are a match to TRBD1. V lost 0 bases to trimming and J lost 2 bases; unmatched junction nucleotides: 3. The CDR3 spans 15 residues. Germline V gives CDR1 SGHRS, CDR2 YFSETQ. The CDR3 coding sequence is TGCGCCAGCAGCTTGGCGAGGGACAGGAACTATGGCTACACCTTC. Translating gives CASSLARDRNYGYTF.

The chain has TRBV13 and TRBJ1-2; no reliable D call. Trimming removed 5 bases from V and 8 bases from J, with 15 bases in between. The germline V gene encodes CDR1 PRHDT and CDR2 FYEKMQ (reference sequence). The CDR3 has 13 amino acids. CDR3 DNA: TGTGCCAGCAGCCCTAGCCCCGGGAACGGCTACACCTTC. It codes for CASSPSPGNGYTF.

This CDR3 is CASRGGQGGYNEQFF. DNA for the CDR3: TGTGCCAGCAGGGGGGGACAGGGTGGGTACAATGAGCAGTTCTTC. The genes are TRBV28 and TRBJ2-1; 9 nucleotides align to TRBD1. The CDR3 consists of 15 residues. V trimming: 6 bases; J trimming: 4 bases; junction bases outside the gene matches: 7. Looked up from germline, CDR1 is MDHEN and CDR2 is SYDVKM.

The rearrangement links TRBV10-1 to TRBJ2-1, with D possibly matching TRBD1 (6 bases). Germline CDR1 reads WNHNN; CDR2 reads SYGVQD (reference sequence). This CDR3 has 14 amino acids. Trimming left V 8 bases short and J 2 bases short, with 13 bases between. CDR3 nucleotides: TGCGCCAGCTCTACAGGGTACACCTACAATGAGCAGTTCTTC. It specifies CASSTGYTYNEQFF.

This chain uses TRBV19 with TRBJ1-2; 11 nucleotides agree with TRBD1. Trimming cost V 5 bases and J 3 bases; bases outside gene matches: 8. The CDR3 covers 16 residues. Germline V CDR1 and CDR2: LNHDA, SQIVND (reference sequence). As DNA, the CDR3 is TGTGCCAGTAGTCCCAGGACAGGGGGCCGCGACTATGGCTACACCTTC. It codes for CASSPRTGGRDYGYTF.